This T cell receptor (beta chain) was identified during a study of blood T cell repertoires in COVID-19. Study context: Specimens from acute and convalescent COVID-19 originated in the United States, Italy and Spain. PBMCs, B-cell-depleted T cells, or T cells were the source of the cDNA or gDNA that made up the material.

Patients from Seattle were sampled longitudinally, starting during active infection. CDR1 MRHNA and CDR2 SNTAGT come from the germline V gene. Germline trimming cut 6 bases from V and 8 bases from J; bases unmatched to any gene: 9. The CDR3 is 16 amino acids. Source study methods: Amplification from reference gene primers served as the basis for estimated nucleated cell counts. Assay used: immunoSEQ multiplex PCR; TCRdb lists only in-frame clones, some missing. V, J and clone size reflect that table, while D and trimming were determined from the DNA. The sample gives 250,000 to 350,000 clones, about 85% of which show up once; 0.75% to 0.95% is in the top ten. This clone was picked up a small number of times.

Sequencing was performed on peripheral blood. The chain joins TRBV6-4 to TRBJ2-1; 14 bases match TRBD2. This receptor was identified in a human donor with COVID-19, enrolled during active disease. The donor label of this sample is uncertain. As DNA, the CDR3 is TGTGCCAGCAGCCCACGACTAGCGGGAGGGTACGATGAGCAGTTCTTC. This codes for CASSPRLAGGYDEQFF.